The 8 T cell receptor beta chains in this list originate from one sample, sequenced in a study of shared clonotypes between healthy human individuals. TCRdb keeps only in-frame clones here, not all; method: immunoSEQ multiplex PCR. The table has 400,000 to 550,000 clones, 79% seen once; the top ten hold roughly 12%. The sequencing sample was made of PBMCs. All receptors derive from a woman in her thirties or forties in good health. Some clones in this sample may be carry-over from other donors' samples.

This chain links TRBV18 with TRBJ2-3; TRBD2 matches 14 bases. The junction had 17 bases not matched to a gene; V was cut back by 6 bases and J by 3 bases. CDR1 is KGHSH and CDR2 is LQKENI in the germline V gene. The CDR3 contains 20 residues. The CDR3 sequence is CASSLYLSGTSGSGTDTQYF. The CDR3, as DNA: TGTGCCAGCTCTCTCTACCTTTCCGGGACTAGCGGGAGTGGGACAGATACGCAGTATTTT.

As DNA, the CDR3 is TGCAGCGTTGACCCTAGCGGGAATTCGGCCGGGGAGCTGTTTTTT. This encodes CSVDPSGNSAGELFF. The chain employs TRBV29-1 and TRBJ2-2, with 9 bases lining up with TRBD2. V lost 3 bases to trimming and J lost 6 bases; unmatched junction nucleotides: 8. In germline, CDR1 is SQVTM, CDR2 ANQGSEA. The CDR3 sequence is 15 residues long.

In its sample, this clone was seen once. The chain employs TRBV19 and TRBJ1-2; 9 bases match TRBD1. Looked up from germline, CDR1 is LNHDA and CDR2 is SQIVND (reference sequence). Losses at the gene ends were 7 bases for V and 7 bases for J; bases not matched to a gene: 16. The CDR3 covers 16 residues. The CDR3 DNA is TGTGCCAGTACCGTCCCGGGACAGGGCCGGGGACGTGGCTACACCTTC. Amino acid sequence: CASTVPGQGRGRGYTF.

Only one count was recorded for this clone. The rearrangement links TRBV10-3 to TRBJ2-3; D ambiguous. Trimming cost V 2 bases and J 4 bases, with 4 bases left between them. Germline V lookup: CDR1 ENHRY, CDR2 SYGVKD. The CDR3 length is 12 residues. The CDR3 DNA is TGTGCCATCAGTGAGGAGGCAGATACGCAGTATTTT. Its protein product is CAISEEADTQYF.

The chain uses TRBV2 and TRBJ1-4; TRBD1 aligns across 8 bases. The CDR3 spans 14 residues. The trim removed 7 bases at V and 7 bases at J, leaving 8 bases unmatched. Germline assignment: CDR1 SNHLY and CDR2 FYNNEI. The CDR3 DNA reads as TGTGCCAGCACGGCCGGCAGGGGGCTTGAAAAACTGTTTTTT. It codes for CASTAGRGLEKLFF.

DNA of the CDR3: TGTGCCATCAGTGGCGTTAGCGGGACGTCAGATACGCAGTATTTT. This encodes CAISGVSGTSDTQYF. J is TRBJ2-3 and V is TRBV10-3; TRBD2 agrees at 8 bases. CDR3 length: 15 amino acids. Unmatched junction bases numbered 7, after V lost 4 bases and J lost 4 bases. Germline loops: CDR1 ENHRY, CDR2 SYGVKD.

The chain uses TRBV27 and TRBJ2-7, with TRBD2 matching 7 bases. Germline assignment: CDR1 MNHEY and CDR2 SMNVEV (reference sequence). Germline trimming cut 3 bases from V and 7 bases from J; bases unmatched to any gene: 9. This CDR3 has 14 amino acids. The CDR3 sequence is CASSFGGRAGEQYF. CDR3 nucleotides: TGTGCCAGCAGTTTTGGTGGGAGGGCCGGTGAGCAGTACTTC.

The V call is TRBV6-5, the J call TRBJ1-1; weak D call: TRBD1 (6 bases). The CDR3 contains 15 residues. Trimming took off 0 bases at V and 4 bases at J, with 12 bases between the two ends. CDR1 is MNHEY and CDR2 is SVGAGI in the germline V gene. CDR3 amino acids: CASSYSGGVGTEAFF. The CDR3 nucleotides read TGTGCCAGCAGTTACTCAGGGGGGGTTGGCACTGAAGCTTTCTTT.